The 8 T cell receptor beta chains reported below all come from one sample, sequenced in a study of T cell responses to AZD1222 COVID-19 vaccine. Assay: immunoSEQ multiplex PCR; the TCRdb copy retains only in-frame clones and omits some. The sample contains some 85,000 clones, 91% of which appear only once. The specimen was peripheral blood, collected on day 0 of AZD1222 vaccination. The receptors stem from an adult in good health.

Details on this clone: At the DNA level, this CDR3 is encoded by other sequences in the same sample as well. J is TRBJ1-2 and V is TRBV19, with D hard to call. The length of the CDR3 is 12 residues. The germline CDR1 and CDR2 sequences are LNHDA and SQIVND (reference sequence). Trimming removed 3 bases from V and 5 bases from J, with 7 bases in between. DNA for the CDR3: TGTGCCAGTAGTATCCCCGGTTATGGCTACACCTTC. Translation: CASSIPGYGYTF.

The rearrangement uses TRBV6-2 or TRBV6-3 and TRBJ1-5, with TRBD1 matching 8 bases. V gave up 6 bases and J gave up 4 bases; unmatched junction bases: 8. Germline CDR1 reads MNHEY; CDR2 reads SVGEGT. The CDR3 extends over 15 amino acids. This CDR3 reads CASSTGTGRNQPQHF. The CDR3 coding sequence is TGTGCCAGCAGCACCGGGACAGGCCGAAATCAGCCCCAGCATTTT.

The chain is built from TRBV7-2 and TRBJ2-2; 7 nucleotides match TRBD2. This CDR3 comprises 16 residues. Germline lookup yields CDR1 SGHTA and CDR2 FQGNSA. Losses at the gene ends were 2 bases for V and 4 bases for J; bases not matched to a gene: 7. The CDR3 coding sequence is TGTGCCAGCAGCTTACTAGCGGTTAAGGTCACCGGGGAGCTGTTTTTT. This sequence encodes CASSLLAVKVTGELFF.

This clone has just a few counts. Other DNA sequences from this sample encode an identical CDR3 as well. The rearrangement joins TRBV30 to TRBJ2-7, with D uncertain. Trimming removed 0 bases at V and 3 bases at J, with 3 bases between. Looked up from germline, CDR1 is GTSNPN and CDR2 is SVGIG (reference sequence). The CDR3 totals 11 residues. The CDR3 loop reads CAWSVRYEQYF. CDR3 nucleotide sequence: TGTGCCTGGAGTGTTCGCTACGAGCAGTACTTC. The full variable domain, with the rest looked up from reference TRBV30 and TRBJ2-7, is SQTIHQWPATLVQPVGSPLSLECTVEGTSNPNLYWYRQAAGRGLQLLFYSVGIGQISSEVPQNLSASRPQDRQFILSSKKLLLSDSGFYLCAWSVRYEQYFGPGTRLTVT.

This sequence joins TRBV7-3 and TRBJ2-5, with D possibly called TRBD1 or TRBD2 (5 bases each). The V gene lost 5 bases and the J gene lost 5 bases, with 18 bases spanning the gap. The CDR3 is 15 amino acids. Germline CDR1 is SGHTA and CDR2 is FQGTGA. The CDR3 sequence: CASSPGTLEGETQYF. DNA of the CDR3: TGTGCCAGCAGCCCTGGGACCCTGGAAGGGGAGACCCAGTACTTC. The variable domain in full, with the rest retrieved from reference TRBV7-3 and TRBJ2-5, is GAGVSQTPSNKVTEKGKYVELRCDPISGHTALYWYRQSLGQGPEFLIYFQGTGAADDSGLPNDRFFAVRPEGSVSTLKIQRTERGDSAVYLCASSPGTLEGETQYFGPGTRLLVL.

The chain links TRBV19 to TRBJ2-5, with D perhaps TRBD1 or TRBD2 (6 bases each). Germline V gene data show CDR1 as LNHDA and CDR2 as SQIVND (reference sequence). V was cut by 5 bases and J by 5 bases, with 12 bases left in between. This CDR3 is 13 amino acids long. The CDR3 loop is CASSAGGRETQYF. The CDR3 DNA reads TGTGCCAGTAGTGCCGGGGGCAGGGAGACCCAGTACTTC.

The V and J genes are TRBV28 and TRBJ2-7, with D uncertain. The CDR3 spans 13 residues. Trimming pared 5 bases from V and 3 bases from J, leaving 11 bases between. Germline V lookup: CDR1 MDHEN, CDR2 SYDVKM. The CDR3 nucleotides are TGTGCCAGCAGTCCCTCGGCCCTCTACGAGCAGTACTTC. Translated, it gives CASSPSALYEQYF.

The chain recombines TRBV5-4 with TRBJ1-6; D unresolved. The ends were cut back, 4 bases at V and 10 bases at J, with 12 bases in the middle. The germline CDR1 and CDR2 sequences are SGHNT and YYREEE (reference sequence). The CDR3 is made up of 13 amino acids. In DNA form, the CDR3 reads TGTGCCAGCAGCACGGAGGCTGAATCACCCCTCCACTTT. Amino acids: CASSTEAESPLHF.